This T cell receptor beta chain was identified during a study of blood T cell repertoires in COVID-19. About the study: Sample material is recorded as cDNA or gDNA derived from T cells, B-cell-depleted T cells, or PBMCs.

Assay used: immunoSEQ multiplex PCR; TCRdb lists only in-frame clones, some missing. The sample yields about 180,000 clones, approximately 80% seen once. This clone was observed a handful of times. The germline V gene encodes CDR1 PRHDT and CDR2 FYEKMQ (reference sequence). CDR3 size: 14 residues. The trim removed 5 bases at V and 3 bases at J, leaving 6 bases unmatched. The sequenced material came from peripheral blood. The V gene is TRBV13, the J gene TRBJ2-7, with TRBD2 matching over 8 bases. The source of this sequence is a human donor in a cohort sampled during active COVID-19. The CDR3 nucleotides are TGTGCCAGCAGCCTGGCCAGCGGGGGCTACGAGCAGTACTTC. It translates to CASSLASGGYEQYF. Combining the CDR3 with reference TRBV13 and TRBJ2-7 gives the whole variable domain AAGVIQSPRHLIKEKRETATLKCYPIPRHDTVYWYQQGPGQDPQFLISFYEKMQSDKGSIPDRFSAQQFSDYHSELNMSSLELGDSALYFCASSLASGGYEQYFGPGTRLTVT.